This T cell receptor beta chain was obtained from a study of CD8 T cells in ankylosing spondylitis. As to this clonotype: The antigen remains unidentified.

Construction of TCR beta libraries was performed using quantitative 5'-RACE with molecular barcodes. TCRdb reanalysed the 5' RACE reads using MiXCR and keeps one entry per CDR3 protein. Altogether under 850,000 distinct CDR3 sequences are present, around 20% being singletons, with the ten largest covering under 20%. General study results and limits: In synovial fluid and blood from reactive arthritis, some motif variants were previously reported. Typical of ankylosing spondylitis blood, it appeared, was a TCR beta motif of about eight highly homologous variants.

The germline gives CDR1 LGHNA, CDR2 YSLEER. The CDR3 runs to 17 residues. Trimming removed 2 bases from V and 2 bases from J, with 19 bases in between. The clonotype was recovered from a male donor with ankylosing spondylitis. The sample consisted of blood, either unsorted or a sorted T cell fraction (not recorded which). The V call is TRBV4-3, the J call TRBJ2-7; possible D gene TRBD2, 6 bases. In nucleotides, the CDR3 is TGCGCCAGCAGCCAATACGGCGGGAAAGTTGACGCCTACGAGCAGTACTTC. Protein: CASSQYGGKVDAYEQYF.